This passage covers 25 T cell receptor beta chains from one sample sequenced in a study of IL-17A CD8 T cells in psoriatic arthritis synovium. Magnetically isolated CD3+ T cells were stimulated about 1.5 hours with PMA and ionomycin, then labeled by IL-17A and IFNgamma cytokine secretion assays. Synovial fluid effusions were drawn by aspiration from the actively inflamed joints of psoriatic arthritis patients. The library was built by means of the immunoSEQ multiplex PCR assay. Entries here come from immuneACCESS through TCRdb and include only in-frame sequences with V and J called. Some clones fail to appear in such tables; in the studies checked, an unresolved V gene covers under half of the shortfall, and the cause of the remainder is unknown. The sample table contains over a thousand clones; only one count was recorded for less than 85% of them. The ten largest make up 14% of the sample. Specimen: IL-17A+ (IFN-gamma+/-) memory CD8+ T cells from synovial fluid. The intended sense of this specimen's cell subset or site label: IL-17A+IFNgamma+/- memory CD8+ (Tc17) cells. These receptors were collected from a human donor with psoriatic arthritis.

This rearrangement joins TRBV23-1 to TRBJ2-1; D is tentatively TRBD1 or TRBD2 (5 bases each). TRBV23-1 is flagged as an ORF with uncertain function. The V end lost 2 bases, the J end lost 0 bases, and 14 bases lay between the germline ends. This CDR3 region has 17 residues. The chain's CDR3 is CASSQPGPGSSYNEQFF. As DNA, the CDR3 is TGCGCCAGCAGTCAACCCGGCCCAGGGAGCTCCTACAATGAGCAGTTCTTC.

The chain recombines TRBV28 with TRBJ2-7; possible D gene TRBD2, 5 bases. The CDR3 extends over 13 amino acids. The V gene's germline CDR1 is MDHEN and CDR2 SYDVKM. Trimming left V 7 bases short and J 1 base short, with 11 bases between. CDR3 residues: CASKSPGSYEQYF. Here the CDR3 DNA reads TGTGCCAGCAAATCCCCGGGGTCCTACGAGCAGTACTTC. Drawing the rest from reference TRBV28 and TRBJ2-7, the complete variable domain is DVKVTQSSRYLVKRTGEKVFLECVQDMDHENMFWYRQDPGLGLRLIYFSYDVKMKEKGDIPEGYSVSREKKERFSLILESASTNQTSMYLCASKSPGSYEQYFGPGTRLTVT.

This chain links TRBV6-5 with TRBJ1-4; D is ambiguous. Germline V lookup: CDR1 MNHEY, CDR2 SVGAGI. This CDR3 contains 12 residues. V was pared by 0 bases and J by 8 bases, with 4 bases between. The DNA for the CDR3 is TGTGCCAGCAGTTACTCGAGGGAAAAACTGTTTTTT. Amino acids: CASSYSREKLFF.

The V and J genes are TRBV9 and TRBJ2-3; tentative D call: TRBD1 (6 bases). The CDR3 extends over 14 amino acids. Germline V gene data show CDR1 as SGDLS and CDR2 as YYNGEE. Deletions cut 4 bases from V and 6 bases from J, with 15 bases between. CDR3 in amino acids: CASSQGLWQDTQYF. In DNA form, the CDR3 reads TGTGCCAGCAGCCAGGGGCTCTGGCAGGATACGCAGTATTTT.

This clone was found once. The chain employs TRBV11-3 and TRBJ2-7, with TRBD2 matching 11 bases. The V and J ends lost 2 bases and 3 bases, in that order; junction bases with no gene match: 3. Germline V gene lookup returns CDR1 SGHNT and CDR2 YENEEA. This CDR3 contains 15 residues. Written as DNA, the CDR3 is TGTGCCAGCAGCTTACTAGCGGGGGGCCTCTACGAGCAGTACTTC. Protein: CASSLLAGGLYEQYF. Combining the CDR3 with reference TRBV11-3 and TRBJ2-7 gives the whole variable domain EAGVVQSPRYKIIEKKQPVAFWCNPISGHNTLYWYLQNLGQGPELLIRYENEEAVDDSQLPKDRFSAERLKGVDSTLKIQPAELGDSAVYLCASSLLAGGLYEQYFGPGTRLTVT.

This clone has just one count. Written as DNA, the CDR3 is TGTGCCAGCAGCTTGGGACAGAACTCAGGCTATGGCTACACCTTC. This encodes CASSLGQNSGYGYTF. The V and J genes are TRBV5-6 and TRBJ1-2, with D perhaps TRBD1 (5 bases). Germline CDR1 SGHDT, CDR2 YYEEEE. Trimming cost V 0 bases and J 4 bases, with 13 bases left between them. This CDR3 contains 15 residues.

This sequence joins TRBV7-3 and TRBJ2-5, with D possibly TRBD1 on 5 matching bases. Germline lookup yields CDR1 SGHTA and CDR2 FQGTGA. CDR3 length: 15 residues. V was pared by 2 bases and J by 2 bases, with 12 bases between. The CDR3 loop reads CASSLVGRAQETQYF. CDR3 sequence (DNA): TGTGCCAGCAGCTTAGTCGGCAGGGCTCAAGAGACCCAGTACTTC.

This chain uses TRBV7-9 with TRBJ2-2, with 10 bases aligning to TRBD2. The germline gives CDR1 SEHNR, CDR2 FQNEAQ (reference sequence). The trim removed 0 bases at V and 3 bases at J, leaving 10 bases unmatched. CDR3 length equals 19 residues. As DNA, the CDR3 is TGTGCCAGCAGCTTAGCCCGGGCTAGCGGGGGCCCTTACACCGGGGAGCTGTTTTTT. This gives the protein CASSLARASGGPYTGELFF.

This chain connects TRBV28 to TRBJ2-2, with TRBD2 matching over 9 bases. The ends lost 2 bases at V and 6 bases at J; junction bases unmatched: 16. The CDR3 has 19 amino acids. Germline V lookup: CDR1 MDHEN, CDR2 SYDVKM. The CDR3 sequence is CASSLRVYAGGPVAGELFF. In DNA form, the CDR3 reads TGTGCCAGCAGTTTAAGGGTCTACGCGGGGGGGCCCGTGGCCGGGGAGCTGTTTTTT.

This chain uses TRBV19 with TRBJ1-5; the D is unclear. V dropped 6 bases and J dropped 1 base, with 13 bases sitting between them. The CDR3 covers 15 residues. Germline values: CDR1 LNHDA, CDR2 SQIVND (reference sequence). The CDR3 coding sequence is TGTGCCAGTAGACATTCAGGACCGAGCAATCAGCCCCAGCATTTT. Its protein product is CASRHSGPSNQPQHF.

This chain links TRBV5-8 with TRBJ2-7; 9 bases are a match to TRBD1. V gave up 4 bases and J gave up 6 bases; unmatched junction bases: 11. The germline gives CDR1 SGHTS, CDR2 YDEGEE. CDR3 length: 15 residues. CDR3 loop: CASSDNGQGSSEQYF. Written as DNA, the CDR3 is TGTGCCAGCAGCGATAATGGACAGGGGAGCAGCGAGCAGTACTTC. Combining the CDR3 with reference TRBV5-8 and TRBJ2-7 gives the whole variable domain EAGVTQSPTHLIKTRGQQATLRCSPISGHTSVYWYQQALGLGLQFLLWYDEGEERNRGNFPPRFSGRQFPNYSSELNVNALELEDSALYLCASSDNGQGSSEQYFGPGTRLTVT.

As for this clone: Other DNA sequences from this sample encode an identical CDR3 as well. The rearrangement joins TRBV9 to TRBJ2-7; D assignment may be TRBD1 or TRBD2 (5 bases each). The CDR3 sequence is 14 residues long. Germline loops: CDR1 SGDLS, CDR2 YYNGEE. V lost 0 bases, J lost 4 bases, and 11 bases lay in between. CDR3 nucleotides: TGTGCCAGCAGCGTAGGGGCAGGGAGTTACGAGCAGTACTTC. It is translated as CASSVGAGSYEQYF.

This clone was detected once. The rearrangement joins TRBV30 to TRBJ2-7, with D hard to call. The germline V gene has CDR1 GTSNPN and CDR2 SVGIG (reference sequence). The V end was cut by 2 bases, the J end by 3 bases, with 5 bases between. This CDR3 contains 11 residues. This CDR3 reads CAWSKDYEQYF. CDR3 nucleotides: TGTGCCTGGAGTAAAGACTACGAGCAGTACTTC.

The rearrangement uses TRBV6-5 and TRBJ2-3; D is ambiguous. Germline V gives CDR1 MNHEY, CDR2 SVGAGI. V gave up 0 bases and J gave up 0 bases, with 4 bases separating them. This CDR3 has 14 amino acids. CDR3 protein: CASSYSTSTDTQYF. In DNA, the CDR3 is TGTGCCAGCAGTTACTCGACTAGCACAGATACGCAGTATTTT.

This clone appeared once. The rearrangement joins TRBV5-6 to TRBJ1-2; a possible D gene is TRBD1 (5 bases). The V gene lost 4 bases and the J gene lost 7 bases, with 14 bases spanning the gap. This CDR3 spans 13 amino acids. The germline V gene has CDR1 SGHDT and CDR2 YYEEEE. The CDR3 bases are TGTGCCAGCAGCCGGACATTGGTGTCTGGCTACACCTTC. Protein: CASSRTLVSGYTF.

The chain has TRBV7-2 and TRBJ2-5, with unresolved D. V was clipped by 6 bases and J by 5 bases, with 13 bases between them. Germline V gene sequence: CDR1 SGHTA, CDR2 FQGNSA. CDR3 length: 13 residues. The CDR3 DNA reads TGTGCCAGCAGTATTAACGGCGTCGAGACCCAGTACTTC. Its translation: CASSINGVETQYF.

The chain carries TRBV6-5 and TRBJ1-5; TRBD1 matches 8 bases. In germline, CDR1 is MNHEY, CDR2 SVGAGI. CDR3 length: 14 amino acids. The V gene end was trimmed by 4 bases and the J gene end by 5 bases; junction bases not matched to a gene: 4. The CDR3 sequence: CASSWGTGDQPQHF. DNA for the CDR3: TGTGCCAGCAGTTGGGGGACAGGAGATCAGCCCCAGCATTTT.

The rearrangement joins TRBV6-5 to TRBJ2-7; 9 bases match TRBD1. Per the germline V gene, CDR1 is MNHEY and CDR2 is SVGAGI. The CDR3 sequence is 14 residues long. V trimming: 2 bases; J trimming: 5 bases; junction bases outside the gene matches: 4. The CDR3 DNA follows: TGTGCCAGCAGTTACGAGGACAGGGGACACGAGCAGTACTTC. Translation: CASSYEDRGHEQYF.

The chain is built from TRBV5-1 and TRBJ1-2; the D is unclear. The CDR3 loop spans 12 amino acids. V was cut by 0 bases and J by 8 bases, with 8 bases left in between. The V gene's germline CDR1 is SGHRS and CDR2 YFSETQ. As DNA, the CDR3 is TGCGCCAGCAGCTTGGGGAACTTAGGCTACACCTTC. It is translated as CASSLGNLGYTF.

V is TRBV6-5 and J is TRBJ1-5, with D perhaps TRBD1 (6 bases). CDR3 length: 15 residues. V lost 6 bases, J lost 3 bases, and 15 bases lay in between. Germline values: CDR1 MNHEY, CDR2 SVGAGI. The CDR3 DNA is TGTGCCAGCAGACCCCAGGGGATTCCCAATCAGCCCCAGCATTTT. As protein: CASRPQGIPNQPQHF.

The V and J genes are TRBV27 and TRBJ2-1, with a tentative D call TRBD2 (5 bases). Germline V gives CDR1 MNHEY, CDR2 SMNVEV (reference sequence). The CDR3 consists of 16 residues. V lost 5 bases, J lost 0 bases, and 14 bases lay in between. CDR3 region: CASSPPDFPSYNEQFF. The CDR3 DNA reads TGTGCCAGCAGTCCGCCGGACTTCCCCTCCTACAATGAGCAGTTCTTC.

This clone was picked up a small number of times. The chain links TRBV6-6 to TRBJ2-7; TRBD1 is a possible D gene (6 bases). V lost 5 bases and J lost 5, with 13 bases in between. The CDR3 runs 13 residues. Germline values: CDR1 MNHNY, CDR2 SVGAGI (reference sequence). The CDR3, as DNA: TGTGCCAGCAGTACGCCACAGGGTCACGAGCAGTACTTC. Its protein product is CASSTPQGHEQYF.

The V call is TRBV6-6, the J call TRBJ1-2, with TRBD1 matching 7 bases. The V gene end was trimmed by 0 bases and the J gene end by 3 bases; junction bases not matched to a gene: 4. The V gene's germline CDR1 is MNHNY and CDR2 SVGAGI (reference sequence). The CDR3 extends over 15 amino acids. For the CDR3, the DNA is TGTGCCAGCAGTTACTCGCCGACAGGGTACTATGGCTACACCTTC. Its translation is CASSYSPTGYYGYTF.

The sample holds a few counts of this clone. The chain joins TRBV9 to TRBJ1-1; 7 bases match TRBD1. V was clipped by 4 bases and J by 1 base; unmatched bases: 10. The CDR3 totals 16 residues. The germline V gene encodes CDR1 SGDLS and CDR2 YYNGEE. For the CDR3, the DNA is TGTGCCAGCAGCCCAAACGAACAGGGGAGGAACACTGAAGCTTTCTTT. It specifies CASSPNEQGRNTEAFF.

This clone was counted a few times. This sequence joins TRBV13 and TRBJ2-2, with 7 bases lining up with TRBD1. The CDR3 consists of 15 residues. Germline CDR1 PRHDT, CDR2 FYEKMQ (reference sequence). V lost 5 bases to trimming and J lost 1 base; unmatched junction nucleotides: 4. The CDR3 DNA sequence: TGTGCCAGCAGCCCACGGGACAGGAACACCGGGGAGCTGTTTTTT. Translation: CASSPRDRNTGELFF.